This TCR beta chain was retrieved from a study of blood T cell repertoires in COVID-19 (dated by TCRdb to the early 2020s). Notes on the research overall: Collaborator samples came from the United States, Italy and Spain and covered acute and convalescent phases of COVID-19. The material from the prospective study consisted of cDNA or gDNA derived from T cells, B-cell-depleted T cells, or PBMCs. Subjects who had been exposed to COVID-19, were actively infected with it, or had recovered from it provided the deeply sampled blood TCRbeta repertoires that made up the dataset. The repertoires were released in a freely available public database intended as a resource for research on the immune response to SARS-CoV-2. Samples were obtained from the ongoing ImmuneRACE study (first 160 participants) and from 1,254 subjects provided by 6 global collaborators. Sample metadata almost always included a de-identified subject ID, COVID-19 status, age in years and sex. Where available, HLA class I and class II types were obtained from metadata supplied by the sample provider rather than from assay-based typing. The paper as a whole reports these results and caveats: How much clinical and demographic metadata was included differed by source and by participant, and the metadata was provided uncurated.

Participants in the prospective study were enrolled through a virtual design, were aged about 18 to 100 years, and lived in roughly 25 United States geographic areas. In the prospective study, cohorts were assigned on the basis of participant-reported clinical history obtained from a screening survey and a study questionnaire. Exposed participants were defined as having been in contact with someone with a PCR-confirmed or clinician-diagnosed COVID-19 case within 2 weeks of study entry. In the prospective study, whole blood, serum and a nasopharyngeal or oropharyngeal swab were collected from each participant by mobile phlebotomists. Prospective study participants could optionally give additional blood draws and questionnaires over an approximately 2-month period. Blood samples from the prospective study were shipped frozen or at room temperature prior to DNA extraction. A remark on this clone: What antigen it recognizes has not been identified. Per-base qualities were not stored, and no clone one base away is much larger.

The immunoSEQ Assay, a bias-controlled multiplex PCR, was used to amplify TCRbeta CDR3 regions from genomic DNA. The paper's data handling went like this. Within the assay, amplification of reference gene primers was used to estimate how many nucleated cells each sample contained. To quantify the absolute abundance of each unique TCRbeta CDR3 rearrangement, sequence reads were collapsed and filtered. Productive Simpson clonality was computed per sample as the square root of Simpson's diversity index over productive rearrangements. As stored in TCRdb, this immuneACCESS dataset retains in-frame rearrangements with V and J assigned. A fraction of the clones does not appear; measured against another copy, unresolved V genes explain less than half of the discrepancy, and the remainder lacks a known reason. V and J calls and clone size are as listed in that table; D and trimming were resolved from the DNA. Within this sample are fewer than 250,000 clones, with about four fifths of them counted one time only. About 4.8% of the sample lies in the top ten.

The germline V and J ends show losses of 10 bases and 0 bases respectively, and no gene match explains 5 bases of the junction. From a lookup of the germline V gene, CDR1 and CDR2 are ENHRY and SYGVKD. The CDR3 has 14 amino acids, counting the end cysteine and phenylalanine. The kept DNA is CDR3 alone, 42 bases in frame from the first base. This sequence originates from a woman between 50 and 59 years old who had been exposed to COVID-19. The specimen was PBMCs or T cells enriched from blood (not recorded which). Rearrangement joined TRBV10-3 to TRBJ1-3; TRBD1 aligns with 8 central bases. This receptor carries the CDR3 CATQGVVSGNTIYF. The nucleotides are TGTGCCACACAGGGGGTTGTCTCTGGAAACACCATATATTTT.